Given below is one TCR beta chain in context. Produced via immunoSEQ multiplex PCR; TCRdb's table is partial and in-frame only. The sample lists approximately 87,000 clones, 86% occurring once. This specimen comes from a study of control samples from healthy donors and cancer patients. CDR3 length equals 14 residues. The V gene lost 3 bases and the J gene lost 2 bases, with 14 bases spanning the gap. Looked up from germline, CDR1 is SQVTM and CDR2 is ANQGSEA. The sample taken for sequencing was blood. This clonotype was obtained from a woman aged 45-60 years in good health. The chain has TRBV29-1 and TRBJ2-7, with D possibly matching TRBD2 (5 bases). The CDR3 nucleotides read TGCAGCGTTGAGTCCGGGGATATTACCTACGAGCAGTACTTC. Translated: CSVESGDITYEQYF.